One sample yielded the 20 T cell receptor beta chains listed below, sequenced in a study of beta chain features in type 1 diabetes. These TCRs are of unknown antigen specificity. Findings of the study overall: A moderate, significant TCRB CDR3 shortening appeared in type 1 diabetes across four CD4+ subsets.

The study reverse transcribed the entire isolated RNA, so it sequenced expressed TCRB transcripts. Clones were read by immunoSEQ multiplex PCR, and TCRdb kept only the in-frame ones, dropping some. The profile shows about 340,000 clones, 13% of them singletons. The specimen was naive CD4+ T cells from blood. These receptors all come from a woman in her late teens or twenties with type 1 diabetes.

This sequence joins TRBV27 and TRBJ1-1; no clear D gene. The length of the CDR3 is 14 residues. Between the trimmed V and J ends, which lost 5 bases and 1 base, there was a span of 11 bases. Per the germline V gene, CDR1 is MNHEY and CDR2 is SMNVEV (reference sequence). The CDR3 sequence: CASSQRRRNTEAFF. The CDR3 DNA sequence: TGTGCCAGCAGTCAGCGACGGCGGAACACTGAAGCTTTCTTT.

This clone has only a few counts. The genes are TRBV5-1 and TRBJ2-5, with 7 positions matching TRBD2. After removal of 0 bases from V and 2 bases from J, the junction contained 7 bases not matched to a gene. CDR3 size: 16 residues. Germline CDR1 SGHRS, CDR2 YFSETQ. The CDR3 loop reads CASSLGLAVRQETQYF. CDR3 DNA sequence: TGCGCCAGCAGCTTGGGACTAGCTGTTCGGCAAGAGACCCAGTACTTC. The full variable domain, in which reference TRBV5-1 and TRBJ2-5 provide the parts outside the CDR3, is KAGVTQTPRYLIKTRGQQVTLSCSPISGHRSVSWYQQTPGQGLQFLFEYFSETQRNKGNFPGRFSGRQFSNSRSEMNVSTLELGDSALYLCASSLGLAVRQETQYFGPGTRLLVL.

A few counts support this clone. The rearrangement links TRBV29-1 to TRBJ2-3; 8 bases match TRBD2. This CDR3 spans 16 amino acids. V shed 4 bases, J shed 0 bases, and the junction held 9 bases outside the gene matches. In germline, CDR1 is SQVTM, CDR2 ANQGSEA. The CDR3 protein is CSVVPGGLISTDTQYF. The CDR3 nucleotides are TGCAGCGTTGTACCGGGAGGGTTAATTAGCACAGATACGCAGTATTTT.

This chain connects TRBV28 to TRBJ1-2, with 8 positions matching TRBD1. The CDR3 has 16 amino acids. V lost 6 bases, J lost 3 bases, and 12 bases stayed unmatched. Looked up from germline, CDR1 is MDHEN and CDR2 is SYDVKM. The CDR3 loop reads CASSHRTGIMDYGYTF. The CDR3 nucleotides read TGTGCCAGCAGCCACCGGACAGGGATAATGGACTATGGCTACACCTTC.

The CDR3 loop reads CAWSVLLFNEQFF. CDR3 DNA sequence: TGTGCCTGGAGTGTACTCCTTTTCAATGAGCAGTTCTTC. This rearrangement joins TRBV30 to TRBJ2-1; D is uncertain. The CDR3 contains 13 residues. Germline V lookup: CDR1 GTSNPN, CDR2 SVGIG (reference sequence). Deletions cut 0 bases from V and 6 bases from J, with 9 bases between.

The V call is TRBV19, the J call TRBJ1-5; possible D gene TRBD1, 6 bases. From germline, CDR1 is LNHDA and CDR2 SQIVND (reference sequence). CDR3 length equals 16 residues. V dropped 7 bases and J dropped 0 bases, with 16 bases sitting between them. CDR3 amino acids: CASNPGTPYSNQPQHF. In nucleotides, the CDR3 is TGTGCCAGTAACCCAGGGACACCATATAGCAATCAGCCCCAGCATTTT.

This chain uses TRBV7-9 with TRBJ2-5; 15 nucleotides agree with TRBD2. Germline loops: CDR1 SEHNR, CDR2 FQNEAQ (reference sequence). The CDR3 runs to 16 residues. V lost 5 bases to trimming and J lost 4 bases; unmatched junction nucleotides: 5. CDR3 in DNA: TGTGCCAGCAGCCACGGACTAGCGGGAGGGATAGAGACCCAGTACTTC. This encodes CASSHGLAGGIETQYF.

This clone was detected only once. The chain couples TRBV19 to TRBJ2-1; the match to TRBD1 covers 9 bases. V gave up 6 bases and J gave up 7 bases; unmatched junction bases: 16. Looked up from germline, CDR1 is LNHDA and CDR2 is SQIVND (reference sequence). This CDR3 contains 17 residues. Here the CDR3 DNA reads TGTGCCAGTAGGGAGGGGGCTTGGGGGACAGGGTTAAATGAGCAGTTCTTC. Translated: CASREGAWGTGLNEQFF.

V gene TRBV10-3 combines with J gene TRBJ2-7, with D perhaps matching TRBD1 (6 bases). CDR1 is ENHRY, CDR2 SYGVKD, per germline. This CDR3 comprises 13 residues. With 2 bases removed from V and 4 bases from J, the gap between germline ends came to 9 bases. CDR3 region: CAISEGQPYEQYV. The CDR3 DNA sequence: TGTGCCATCAGTGAGGGACAGCCTTACGAGCAGTACGTC.

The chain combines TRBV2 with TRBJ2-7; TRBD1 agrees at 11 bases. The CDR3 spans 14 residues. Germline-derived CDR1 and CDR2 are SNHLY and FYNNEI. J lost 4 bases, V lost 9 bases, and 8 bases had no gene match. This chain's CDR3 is CASTTGTGGYEQYF. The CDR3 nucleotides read TGTGCCAGTACCACCGGGACAGGGGGGTACGAGCAGTACTTC.

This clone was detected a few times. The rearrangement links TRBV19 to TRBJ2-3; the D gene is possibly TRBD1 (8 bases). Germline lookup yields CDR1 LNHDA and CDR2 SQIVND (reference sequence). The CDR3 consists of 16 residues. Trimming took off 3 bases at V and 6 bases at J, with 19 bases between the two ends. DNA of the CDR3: TGTGCCAGTAGTATGTCCACAGGGGGAGGGAGTGATACGCAGTATTTT. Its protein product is CASSMSTGGGSDTQYF.

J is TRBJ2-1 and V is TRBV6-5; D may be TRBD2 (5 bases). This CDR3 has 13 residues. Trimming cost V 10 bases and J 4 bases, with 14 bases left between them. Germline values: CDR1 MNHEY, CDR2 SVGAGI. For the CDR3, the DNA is TGTGCCATTAGCGCAAACCAGTACAATGAGCAGTTCTTC. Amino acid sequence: CAISANQYNEQFF.

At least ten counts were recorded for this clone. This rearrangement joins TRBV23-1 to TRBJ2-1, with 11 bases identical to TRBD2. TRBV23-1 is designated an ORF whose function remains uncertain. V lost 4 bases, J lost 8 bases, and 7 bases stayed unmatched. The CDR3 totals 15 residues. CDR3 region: CASSLLSGREDEQFF. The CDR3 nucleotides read TGCGCCAGCAGTCTCCTTAGCGGGAGGGAGGATGAGCAGTTCTTC.

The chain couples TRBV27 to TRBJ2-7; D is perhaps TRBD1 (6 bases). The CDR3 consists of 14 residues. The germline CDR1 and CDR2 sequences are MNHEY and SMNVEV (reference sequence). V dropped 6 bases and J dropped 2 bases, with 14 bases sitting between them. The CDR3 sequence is CASSPAWTAYEQYF. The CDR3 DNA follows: TGTGCCAGCAGCCCGGCCTGGACAGCCTACGAGCAGTACTTC.

CDR3 sequence: CASSQDVILAGTYEQYV. The CDR3 nucleotides read TGCGCCAGCAGCCAAGATGTGATACTAGCGGGAACCTACGAGCAGTACGTC. This chain joins TRBV4-1 and TRBJ2-7; the match to TRBD2 covers 10 bases. The J segment lost 2 bases and the V segment lost 0 bases, leaving 7 bases of the junction unmatched. This CDR3 is built from 17 residues. The germline V gene has CDR1 MGHRA and CDR2 YSYEKL.

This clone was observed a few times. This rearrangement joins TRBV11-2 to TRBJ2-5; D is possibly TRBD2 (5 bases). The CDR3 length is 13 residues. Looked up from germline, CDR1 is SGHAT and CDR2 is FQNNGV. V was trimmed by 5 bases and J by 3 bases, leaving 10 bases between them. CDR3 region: CASSRSGKETQYF. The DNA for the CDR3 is TGTGCCAGCAGCCGGAGCGGAAAAGAGACCCAGTACTTC.

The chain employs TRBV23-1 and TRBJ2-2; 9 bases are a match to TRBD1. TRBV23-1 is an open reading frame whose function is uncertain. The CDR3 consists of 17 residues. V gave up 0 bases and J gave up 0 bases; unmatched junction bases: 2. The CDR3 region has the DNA TGCGCCAGCAGTCAATCGGGACAGGGTGCGAACACCGGGGAGCTGTTTTTT. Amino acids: CASSQSGQGANTGELFF.

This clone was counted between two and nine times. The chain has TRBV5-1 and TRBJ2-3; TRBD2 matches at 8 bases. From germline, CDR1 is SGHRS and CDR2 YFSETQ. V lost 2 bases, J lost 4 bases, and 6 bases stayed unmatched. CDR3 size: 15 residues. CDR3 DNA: TGCGCCAGCAGCTTAGCGGGAGACTCCCCAGATACGCAGTATTTT. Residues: CASSLAGDSPDTQYF.

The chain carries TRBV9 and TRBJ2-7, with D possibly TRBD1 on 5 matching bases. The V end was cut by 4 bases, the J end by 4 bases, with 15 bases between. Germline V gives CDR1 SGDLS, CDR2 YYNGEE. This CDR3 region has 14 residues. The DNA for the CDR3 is TGTGCCAGCAGCTCCCGGGCAGGGTCTTACGAGCAGTACTTC. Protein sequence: CASSSRAGSYEQYF.

For the CDR3, the DNA is TGTGCCAGCAGCTTAGGGGCCGGGACTGGGGGGACTGAAGCTTTCTTT. Protein sequence: CASSLGAGTGGTEAFF. V usage is TRBV7-9 and J usage is TRBJ1-1; tentatively, D is TRBD1 (5 bases). CDR1 is SEHNR and CDR2 is FQNEAQ in the germline V gene (reference sequence). V was cut by 1 base and J by 5 bases, with 17 bases left in between. The CDR3 covers 16 residues.